This TCR beta chain was captured in a study of T cells after yellow fever vaccination. The study, taken as a whole, reports: The booster saw the reappearance of most primary-vaccination clones (roughly 97% CD4, roughly 87% CD8).

Many counts were recorded for this clonotype. The antigen remains undetermined. Germline-derived CDR1 and CDR2 are MNHNS and SASEGT. Trimming took off 6 bases at V and 8 bases at J, with 8 bases between the two ends. The length of the CDR3 is 12 residues. TCRdb re-called the 5' RACE reads through MiXCR, storing one row per CDR3 protein. The sample comprises 100,000 to 150,000 distinct CDR3 sequences, approximately 7% of which are singletons, and roughly 2.5% rests with the top ten. The rearrangement uses TRBV6-1 and TRBJ1-6; no firm D call. This specimen was CD4+ T cells sorted from PBMCs, taken roughly 10 days after the first yellow fever vaccination. This receptor was obtained from a man aged 18 to 29 who received the YFV17D yellow fever vaccine. The CDR3 here is CASRPPDSPLHF. The CDR3 region has the DNA TGTGCCAGCAGGCCTCCGGATTCACCCCTCCACTTT.